Below, one T cell receptor (beta chain) is given with its context. PCR amplification relied on 60 Vbeta primers (plus 13 Jbeta primers). As originally analysed: Later, an analysis found 65 million to 85 million unique TCR beta chains, and approximately 10 million of these were shared. Assay: immunoSEQ multiplex PCR; the TCRdb copy retains only in-frame clones and omits some. That table gives V, J and clone size, and the DNA gave D and trimming. The table has tens of thousands of clones, approximately 83% seen once; the top ten hold 9.5% to 12%. The record originates from a study of cytomegalovirus exposure and HLA in healthy donors. Sequencing was done on a sample of PBMCs. The receptor was isolated from a female donor in good health and CMV-seronegative.

CDR3 loop: CASSVAGVGTDTQYF. The CDR3 nucleotides read TGTGCCAGCAGCGTTGCGGGGGTGGGCACAGATACGCAGTATTTT. V gene TRBV9 combines with J gene TRBJ2-3, with 7 bases that match TRBD2. This CDR3 region has 15 residues. The J segment lost 1 base and the V segment lost 2 bases, leaving 4 bases of the junction unmatched. Per germline, CDR1 SGDLS and CDR2 YYNGEE.